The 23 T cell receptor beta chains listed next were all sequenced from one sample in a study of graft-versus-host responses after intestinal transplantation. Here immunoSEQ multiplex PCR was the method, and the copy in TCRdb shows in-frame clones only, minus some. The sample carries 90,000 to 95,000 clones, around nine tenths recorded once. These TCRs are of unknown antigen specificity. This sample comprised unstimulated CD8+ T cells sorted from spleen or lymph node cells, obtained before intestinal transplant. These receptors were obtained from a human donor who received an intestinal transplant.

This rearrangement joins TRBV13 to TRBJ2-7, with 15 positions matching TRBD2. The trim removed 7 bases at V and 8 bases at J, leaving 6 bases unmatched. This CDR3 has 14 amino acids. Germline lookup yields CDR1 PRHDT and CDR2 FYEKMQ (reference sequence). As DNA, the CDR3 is TGTGCCAGCACATGGACTAGCGGGAGGGGCAAGCAGTACTTC. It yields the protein CASTWTSGRGKQYF.

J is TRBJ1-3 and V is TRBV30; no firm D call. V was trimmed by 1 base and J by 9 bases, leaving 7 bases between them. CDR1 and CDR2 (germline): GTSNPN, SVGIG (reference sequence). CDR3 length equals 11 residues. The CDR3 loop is CAWSGWGTIYF. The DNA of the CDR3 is TGTGCCTGGAGTGGGTGGGGCACCATATATTTT. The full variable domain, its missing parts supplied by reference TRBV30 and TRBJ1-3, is SQTIHQWPATLVQPVGSPLSLECTVEGTSNPNLYWYRQAAGRGLQLLFYSVGIGQISSEVPQNLSASRPQDRQFILSSKKLLLSDSGFYLCAWSGWGTIYFGEGSWLTVV.

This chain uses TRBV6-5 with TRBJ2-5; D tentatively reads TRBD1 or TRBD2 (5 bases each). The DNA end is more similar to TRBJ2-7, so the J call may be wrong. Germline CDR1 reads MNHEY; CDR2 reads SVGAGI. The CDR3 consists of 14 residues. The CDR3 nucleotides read TGTGCCAGCACCCCCCGGGACGGGTACCACGAGCAGTACTTC. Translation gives CASTPRDGYHEQYF.

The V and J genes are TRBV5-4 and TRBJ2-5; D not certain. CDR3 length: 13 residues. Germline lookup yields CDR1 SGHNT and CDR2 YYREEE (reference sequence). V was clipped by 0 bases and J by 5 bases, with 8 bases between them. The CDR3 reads CASSLGASETQYF. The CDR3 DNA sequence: TGTGCCAGCAGCTTGGGGGCATCTGAGACCCAGTACTTC.

In nucleotides, the CDR3 is TGTGCCAGCAGTTACCAGGGGGCCGGCACTGAAGCTTTCTTT. Protein: CASSYQGAGTEAFF. The rearrangement links TRBV6-5 to TRBJ1-1; 8 nucleotides agree with TRBD1. Germline trimming cut 2 bases from V and 4 bases from J; bases unmatched to any gene: 3. The CDR3 runs to 14 residues. CDR1 is MNHEY, CDR2 SVGAGI, per germline.

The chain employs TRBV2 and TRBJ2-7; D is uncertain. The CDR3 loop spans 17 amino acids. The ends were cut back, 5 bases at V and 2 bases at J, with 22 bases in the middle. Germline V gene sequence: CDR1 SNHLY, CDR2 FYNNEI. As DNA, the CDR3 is TGTGCCAGCAGTCGCCCCGACAAGTCCTCCTCCACCTACGAGCAGTACTTC. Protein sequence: CASSRPDKSSSTYEQYF.

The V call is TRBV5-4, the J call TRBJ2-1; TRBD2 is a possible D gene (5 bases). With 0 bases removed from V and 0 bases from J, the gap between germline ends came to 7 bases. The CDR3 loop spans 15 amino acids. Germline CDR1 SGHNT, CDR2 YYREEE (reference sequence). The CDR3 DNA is TGTGCCAGCAGCTTGGCGGGGTACTCCTACAATGAGCAGTTCTTC. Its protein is CASSLAGYSYNEQFF.

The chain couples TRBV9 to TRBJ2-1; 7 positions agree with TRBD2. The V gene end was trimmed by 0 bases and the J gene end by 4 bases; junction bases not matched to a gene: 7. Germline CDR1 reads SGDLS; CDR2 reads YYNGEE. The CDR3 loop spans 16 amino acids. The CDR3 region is CASSVAPLAAYNEQFF. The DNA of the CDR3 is TGTGCCAGCAGCGTAGCCCCGCTAGCGGCATACAATGAGCAGTTCTTC.

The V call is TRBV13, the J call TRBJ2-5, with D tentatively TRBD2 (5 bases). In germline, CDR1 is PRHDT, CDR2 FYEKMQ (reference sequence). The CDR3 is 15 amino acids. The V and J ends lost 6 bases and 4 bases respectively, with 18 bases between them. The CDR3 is CASRHLGGLGETQYF. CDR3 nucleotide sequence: TGTGCCAGCAGGCATCTCGGCGGGCTTGGAGAGACCCAGTACTTC.

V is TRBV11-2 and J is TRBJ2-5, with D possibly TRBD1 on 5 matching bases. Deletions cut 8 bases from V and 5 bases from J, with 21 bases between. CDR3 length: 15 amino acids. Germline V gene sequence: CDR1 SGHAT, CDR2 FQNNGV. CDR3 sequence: CASDLSPGHWETQYF. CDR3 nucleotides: TGTGCCAGCGACTTATCTCCAGGGCATTGGGAGACCCAGTACTTC.

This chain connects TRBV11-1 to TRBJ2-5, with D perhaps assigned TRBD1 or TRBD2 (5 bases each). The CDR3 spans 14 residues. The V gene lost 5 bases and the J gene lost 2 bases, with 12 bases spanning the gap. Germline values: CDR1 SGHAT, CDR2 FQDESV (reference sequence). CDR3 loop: CASSTRDVQETQYF. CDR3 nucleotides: TGTGCCAGCAGCACCCGGGACGTACAAGAGACCCAGTACTTC.

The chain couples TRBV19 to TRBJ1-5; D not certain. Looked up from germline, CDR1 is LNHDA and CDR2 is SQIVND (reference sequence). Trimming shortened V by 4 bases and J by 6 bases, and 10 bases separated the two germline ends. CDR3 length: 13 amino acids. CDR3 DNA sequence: TGTGCCAGTAGTACTTTCTCGGGTCAGCCCCAGCATTTT. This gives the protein CASSTFSGQPQHF.

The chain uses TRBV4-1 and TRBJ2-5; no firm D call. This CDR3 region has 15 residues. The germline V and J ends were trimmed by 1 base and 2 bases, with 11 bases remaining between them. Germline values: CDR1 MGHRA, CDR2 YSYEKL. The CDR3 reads CASSQAQLDQETQYF. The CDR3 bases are TGCGCCAGCAGCCAAGCGCAACTGGATCAAGAGACCCAGTACTTC.

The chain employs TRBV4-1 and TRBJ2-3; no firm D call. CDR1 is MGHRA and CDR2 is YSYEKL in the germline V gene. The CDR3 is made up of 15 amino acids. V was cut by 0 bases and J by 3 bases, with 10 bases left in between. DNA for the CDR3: TGCGCCAGCAGCCAAGACCCCTTCTGGACAGATACGCAGTATTTT. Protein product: CASSQDPFWTDTQYF.

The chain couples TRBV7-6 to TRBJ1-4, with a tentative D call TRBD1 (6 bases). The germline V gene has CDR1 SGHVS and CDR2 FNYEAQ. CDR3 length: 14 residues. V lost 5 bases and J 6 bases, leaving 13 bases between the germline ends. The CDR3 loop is CASSQRGDYEKLFF. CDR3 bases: TGTGCCAGCAGCCAGAGGGGGGATTATGAAAAACTGTTTTTT.

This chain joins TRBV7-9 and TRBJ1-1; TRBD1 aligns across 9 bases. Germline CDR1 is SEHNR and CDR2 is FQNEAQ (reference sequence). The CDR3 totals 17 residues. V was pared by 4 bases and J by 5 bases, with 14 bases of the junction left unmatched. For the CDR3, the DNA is TGTGCCAGCAGCTCCTACCGGGACAGGGAAGGGCGGACTGAAGCTTTCTTT. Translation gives CASSSYRDREGRTEAFF.

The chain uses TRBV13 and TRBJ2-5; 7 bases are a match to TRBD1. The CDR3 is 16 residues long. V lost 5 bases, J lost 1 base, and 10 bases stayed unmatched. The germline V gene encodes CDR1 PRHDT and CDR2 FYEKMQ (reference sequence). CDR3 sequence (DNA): TGTGCCAGCAGCACTCGGGGAGAGGGGGCCCAAGAGACCCAGTACTTC. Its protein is CASSTRGEGAQETQYF.

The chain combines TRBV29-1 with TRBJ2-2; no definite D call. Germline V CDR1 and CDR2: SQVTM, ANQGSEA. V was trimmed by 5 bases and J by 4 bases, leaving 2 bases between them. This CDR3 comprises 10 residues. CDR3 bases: TGCAGCGTTTCCACCGGGGAGCTGTTTTTT. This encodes CSVSTGELFF.

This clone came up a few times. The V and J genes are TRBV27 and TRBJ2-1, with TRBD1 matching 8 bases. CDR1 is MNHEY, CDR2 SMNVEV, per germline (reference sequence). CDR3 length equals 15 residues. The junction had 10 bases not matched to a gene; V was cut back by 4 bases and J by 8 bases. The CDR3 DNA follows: TGTGCCAGCAGTTCGGACAGGGAAGTAGCGGATGAGCAGTTCTTC. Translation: CASSSDREVADEQFF.

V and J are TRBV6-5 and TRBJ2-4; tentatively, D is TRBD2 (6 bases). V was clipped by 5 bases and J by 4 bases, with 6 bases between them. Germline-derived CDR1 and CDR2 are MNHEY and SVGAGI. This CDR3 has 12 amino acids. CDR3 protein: CASSGLKNIQYF. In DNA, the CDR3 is TGTGCCAGCAGTGGACTAAAAAACATTCAGTACTTC.

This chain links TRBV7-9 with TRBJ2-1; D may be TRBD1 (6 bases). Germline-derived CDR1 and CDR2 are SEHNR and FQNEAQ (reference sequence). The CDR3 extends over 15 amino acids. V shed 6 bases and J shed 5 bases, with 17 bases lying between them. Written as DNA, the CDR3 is TGTGCCAGCAGTTCCGTCCCAGACAGGAACAATGAGCAGTTCTTC. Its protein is CASSSVPDRNNEQFF.

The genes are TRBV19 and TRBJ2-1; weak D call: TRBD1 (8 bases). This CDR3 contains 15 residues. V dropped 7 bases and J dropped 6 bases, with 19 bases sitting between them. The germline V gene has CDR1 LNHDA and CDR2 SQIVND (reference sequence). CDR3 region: CASISGQGAGNEQFF. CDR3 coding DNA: TGTGCCAGTATTAGCGGGCAGGGGGCAGGCAATGAGCAGTTCTTC.

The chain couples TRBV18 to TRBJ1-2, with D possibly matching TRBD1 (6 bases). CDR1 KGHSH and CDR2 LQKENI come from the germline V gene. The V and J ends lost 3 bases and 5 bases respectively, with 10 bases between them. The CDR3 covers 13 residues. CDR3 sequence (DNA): TGTGCCAGCTCACCCGCCACAGGGTATGGCTACACCTTC. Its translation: CASSPATGYGYTF.